One T cell receptor beta chain is described in this entry. Using immunoSEQ multiplex PCR, the repertoire was profiled, and TCRdb retains in-frame clones only, with some absent. The repertoire holds 150,000 to 200,000 clones, with roughly 83% as singletons. The CDR3 is 16 residues long. Germline values: CDR1 SGHDT, CDR2 YYEEEE. V was clipped by 0 bases and J by 7 bases; unmatched bases: 10. The data stem from a study of blood T cell repertoires in COVID-19. Study context: PBMCs, B-cell-depleted T cells, or T cells were the source of the cDNA or gDNA that made up the material.

This TCR was sampled from a man between 65 and 85 years old who had been exposed to COVID-19. The sequenced sample was PBMCs or T cells enriched from blood (not recorded which). This chain connects TRBV5-6 to TRBJ1-5, with 7 bases matching TRBD1. CDR3 bases: TGTGCCAGCAGCTTGGGGGTACAGGGGCTTTGGCAGCCCCAGCATTTT. As protein: CASSLGVQGLWQPQHF.